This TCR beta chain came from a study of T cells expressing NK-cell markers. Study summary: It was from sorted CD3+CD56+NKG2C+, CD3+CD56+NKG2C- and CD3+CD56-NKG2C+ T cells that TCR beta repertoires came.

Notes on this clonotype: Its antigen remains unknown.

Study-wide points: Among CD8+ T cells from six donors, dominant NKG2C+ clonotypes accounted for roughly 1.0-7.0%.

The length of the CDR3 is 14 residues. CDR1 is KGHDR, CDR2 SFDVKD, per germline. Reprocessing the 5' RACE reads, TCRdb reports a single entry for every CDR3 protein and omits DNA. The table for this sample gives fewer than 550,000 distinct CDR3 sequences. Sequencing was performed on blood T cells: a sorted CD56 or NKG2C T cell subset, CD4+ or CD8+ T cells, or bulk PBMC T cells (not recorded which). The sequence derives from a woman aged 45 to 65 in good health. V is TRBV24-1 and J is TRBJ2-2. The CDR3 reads CATSDRLSLGELFF.